The clone carrying this T cell receptor beta chain was detected only a few times. Mouse gene names and germline throughout. The read stops 4 residues short of the end of the CDR3; the missing end is completed from the germline J gene. These data originate in a study of CD8+ T cells in alopecia areata. Looking at the study overall: Recipient mice, approximately 6-11-week-old female C3H/HeJ animals, received skin from roughly 6-13-month-old C3H/HeJ graft donors with spontaneous alopecia.

Germline V CDR1 and CDR2: MNHDT, YYDKIL. The CDR3 extends over 14 amino acids. Sequencing templates came from extracted RNA that was reverse transcribed into cDNA. Sequenced by immunoSEQ multiplex PCR; TCRdb stores in-frame clones only, minus some. Singletons are absent from the sample, which has about 120,000 clones. This TCR derives from a C3H/HeJ mouse with alopecia areata. As its MHC haplotype, the strain has H2-k. Sequenced material: lesional skin. This chain connects TRBV17 to TRBJ2-5, with D perhaps matching TRBD2 (6 bases). This CDR3 reads CASSRGLGRDTQYF. The sequenced CDR3 bases are TGTGCTAGCAGTAGAGGCCTGGGGCGAGAC.